Given below is one T cell receptor (beta chain) in context. No antigen is known for it. No base quality values were provided; no much bigger clone lies one nucleotide off. These data are taken from a study of glioma-infiltrating T cells after dendritic cell vaccination (dated by TCRdb to about 2016). The study in broad terms: The cohort comprised 15 glioblastoma patients from Phase I and II dendritic cell vaccination trials, 9 newly diagnosed and 6 with recurrent disease. Autologous tumor lysate-pulsed dendritic cell vaccination was administered to the patients between 2003 and 2012. Survival after dendritic cell vaccination was correlated with TCR sequencing metrics, such as TIL content and the overlap between tumor and blood repertoires. To make the vaccine, monocyte-derived dendritic cells were cultured for less than nine days with IL-4 and GM-CSF and then pulsed overnight with autologous tumor lysate. In glioblastoma patients vaccinated with dendritic cells, deep sequencing of TCR beta CDR3 regions served to measure the amount of tumor-infiltrating lymphocytes and to compare repertoires between tumor and blood. Each patient got three intradermal injections of the dendritic cell vaccine, spaced at biweekly intervals, in the arm below the axilla.

The immunoSEQ assay amplified TCRB CDR3 regions from roughly 2.1 micrograms of genomic DNA, or from all available DNA when less than that amount was available. For multiplex PCR, 60 forward primers for TCR V beta segments and 13 reverse primers for J beta segments were used. To estimate the number of reads per starting template, synthetic control templates were added to each sample at limiting dilution. The Illumina HiSeq System generated 87 bp sequencing reads. The study's own analysis went as follows. PCR and sequencing errors were removed by a nearest neighbor algorithm that merged closely related sequences. TCR overlap was defined as the percentage of unique tumor TCR beta sequences that were also present in the same patient's peripheral blood. TCRdb re-hosts the immuneACCESS table, in-frame sequences only. Its copies lack some clones; in the studies checked, an unresolved V gene accounts for under half of them, and the cause for the rest is not known. V, J and clone size derive from that table, while D and trimming were established from the DNA sequence. This sample gives tens of thousands of clones in total; approximately 83% of them show up just once. The top ten clonotypes cover roughly 14% of the sample.

General conclusions and limits of the study: The cohort was small and heterogeneous, few patients had complete blood and tumor sets, and even fewer had initial-recurrent tumor pairs. No direct relationship between TCR clonality and survival was found, suggesting that a diverse polyclonal response may matter. The TCR overlap response model with three groups was called speculative and said to need prospective validation. After dendritic cell vaccination, a higher estimated pretreatment TIL content predicted longer time to progression and overall survival.

Sample time point, as interpreted from the label and publication: after dendritic cell vaccination, including at tumor progression/relapse. Patients were selected on the basis of adequate residual fresh-frozen tumor tissue and more than two years of available survival data. Molecular status otherwise varied across the glioblastoma patients, but none of them carried an isocitrate dehydrogenase mutation. PBMC were collected before vaccination, two weeks after the third vaccination, and at tumor progression when it occurred. The Qiagen DNeasy Blood extraction Kit was used to extract genomic DNA. The source is a human donor with glioblastoma. Material: blood, obtained after dendritic cell vaccination.

The DNA is as follows: TGTGCCAGCTCATCGACCGGGACAGCCGGTTATTCACCCCTCCACTTT. This yields the protein CASSSTGTAGYSPLHF. Recombination connected TRBV18 to TRBJ1-6, with 7 bases matching TRBD1. The junction shows trimming of 5 bases on V and 8 bases on J, and the gene matches do not reach 12 bases of it. CDR1 is given as KGHSH and CDR2 as LQKENI, both from the germline V gene. The CDR3 sequence holds 16 residues, the cysteine and phenylalanine included. The only DNA kept is the CDR3, 48 bases in frame from the first base.